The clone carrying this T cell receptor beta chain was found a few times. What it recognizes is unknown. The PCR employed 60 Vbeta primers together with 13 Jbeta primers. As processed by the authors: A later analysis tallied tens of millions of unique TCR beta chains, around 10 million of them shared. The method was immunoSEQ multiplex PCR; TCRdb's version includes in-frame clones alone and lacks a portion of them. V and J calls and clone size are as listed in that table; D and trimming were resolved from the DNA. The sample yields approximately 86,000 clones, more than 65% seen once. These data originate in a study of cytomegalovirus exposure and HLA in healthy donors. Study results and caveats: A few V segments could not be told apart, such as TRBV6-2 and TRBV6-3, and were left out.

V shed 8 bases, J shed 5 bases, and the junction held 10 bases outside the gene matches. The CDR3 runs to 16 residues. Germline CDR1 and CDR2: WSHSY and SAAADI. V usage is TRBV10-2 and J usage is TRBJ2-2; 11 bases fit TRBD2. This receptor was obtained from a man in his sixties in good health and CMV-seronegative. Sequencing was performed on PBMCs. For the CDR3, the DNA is TGCGCCAGCGGGCTAGCGGGGGGTTTTGGGACCGGGGAGCTGTTTTTT. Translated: CASGLAGGFGTGELFF.